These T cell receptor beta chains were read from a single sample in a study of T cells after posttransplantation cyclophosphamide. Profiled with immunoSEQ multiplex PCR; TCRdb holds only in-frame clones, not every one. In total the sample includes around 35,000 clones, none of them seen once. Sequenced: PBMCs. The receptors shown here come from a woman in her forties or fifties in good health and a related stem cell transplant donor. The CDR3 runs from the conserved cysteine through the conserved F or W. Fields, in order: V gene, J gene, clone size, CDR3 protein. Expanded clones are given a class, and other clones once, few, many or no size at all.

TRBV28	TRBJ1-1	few	CASSPGQTVTEAFF
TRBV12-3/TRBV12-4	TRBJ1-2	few	CASSPGGAYYGYTF
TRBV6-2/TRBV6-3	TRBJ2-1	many	CASSYLGQGGNEQFF
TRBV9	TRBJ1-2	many	CASSVVVGPEYGYTF
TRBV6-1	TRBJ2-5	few	CASRTGPGETQYF
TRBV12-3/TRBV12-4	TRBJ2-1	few	CASSLWDREGNEQFF
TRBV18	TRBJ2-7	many	CASSKGLAGEYEQYF
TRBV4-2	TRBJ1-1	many	CASSHVPTGSEEAFF
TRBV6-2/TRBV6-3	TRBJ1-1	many	CASKMNTGGVWKSFF
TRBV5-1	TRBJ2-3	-	CASIREGGTDTQYF
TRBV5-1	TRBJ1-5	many	CASSSWADQPQHF
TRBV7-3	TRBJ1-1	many	CATTGRTEAFF
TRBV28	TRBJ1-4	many	CASSTQGVDGEKLFF
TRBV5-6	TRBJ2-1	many	CASSPGTSGNEQFF
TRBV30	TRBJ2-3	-	CARQLVTDTQYF
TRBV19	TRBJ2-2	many	CASKNLAGADTGELFF